The entry below gives a single T cell receptor beta chain sequence along with its context. No antigen is known for it. This clone may be a read error of a much larger clone one base away. The CDR3 ends on some other residue instead of the conserved phenylalanine or tryptophan, so this is likely a read error. Germline V gene data show CDR1 as SGHTA and CDR2 as FQGNSA. This CDR3 contains 13 residues. Trimming left V 0 bases short and J 5 bases short, with 7 bases between. Time point: pre-sensitization, week 0. Treatment defined: therapeutic diphenylcyclopropenone sensitization with weekly scalp DPC. The donor pool consisted of alopecia patients aged 18 to 70 years, considered suitable for DPC. This entry belongs to a study of human T cells and chemical hapten exposure. Study at large: After 6 days, upper back 0.01% DPC patch tests were scored. Per-sample TCR yields varied mainly from small pooled library volume differences. Study findings and constraints: The count of PT1 expanded TCRs correlated positively with patch test score.

A single record per CDR3 protein comes from TCRdb applying MiXCR to the RACE reads. The sample consists of more than 150,000 distinct CDR3 sequences, under 35% of them appearing once. The chain is built from TRBV7-2 and TRBJ2-5, with a possible D match to TRBD2 (5 bases). The sequencing here drew on whole blood, taken in connection with sensitization to the hapten diphenylcyclopropenone (DPC). This receptor was identified in a woman in her 30s with alopecia areata. Some clones in this sample may be carry-over from other donors' samples. The CDR3 region is CASSLAGGETQYS. The CDR3 DNA is TGTGCCAGCAGCTTAGCGGGCGGGGAGACCCAGTACTCC.